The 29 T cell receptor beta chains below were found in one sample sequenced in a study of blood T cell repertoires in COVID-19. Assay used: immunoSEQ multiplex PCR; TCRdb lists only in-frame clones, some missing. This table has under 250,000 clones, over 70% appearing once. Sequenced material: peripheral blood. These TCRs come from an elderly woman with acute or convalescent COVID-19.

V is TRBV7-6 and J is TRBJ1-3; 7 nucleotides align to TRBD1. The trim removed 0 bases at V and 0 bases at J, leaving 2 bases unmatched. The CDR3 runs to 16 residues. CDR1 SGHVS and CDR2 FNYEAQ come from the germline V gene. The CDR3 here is CASSLAQGVSGNTIYF. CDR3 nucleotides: TGTGCCAGCAGCTTAGCTCAGGGGGTCTCTGGAAACACCATATATTTT.

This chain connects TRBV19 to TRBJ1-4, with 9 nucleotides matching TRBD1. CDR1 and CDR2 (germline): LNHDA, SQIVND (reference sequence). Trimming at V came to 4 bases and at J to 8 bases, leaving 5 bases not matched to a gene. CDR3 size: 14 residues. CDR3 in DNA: TGTGCCAGTAGTACCGGGACAGGGAACGAAAAACTGTTTTTT. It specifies CASSTGTGNEKLFF.

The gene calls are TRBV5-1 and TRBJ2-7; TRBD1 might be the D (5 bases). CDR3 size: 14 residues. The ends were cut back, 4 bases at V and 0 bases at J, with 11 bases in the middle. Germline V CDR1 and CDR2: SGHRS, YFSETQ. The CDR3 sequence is CASSPTTASYEQYF. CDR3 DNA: TGCGCCAGCAGCCCAACGACAGCCTCCTACGAGCAGTACTTC.

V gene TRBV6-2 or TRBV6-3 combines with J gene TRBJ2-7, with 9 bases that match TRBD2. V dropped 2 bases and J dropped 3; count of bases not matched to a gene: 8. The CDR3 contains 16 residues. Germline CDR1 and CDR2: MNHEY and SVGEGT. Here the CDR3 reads CASSYGGRARYYEQYF. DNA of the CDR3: TGTGCCAGCAGTTACGGCGGGAGGGCCAGGTACTACGAGCAGTACTTC.

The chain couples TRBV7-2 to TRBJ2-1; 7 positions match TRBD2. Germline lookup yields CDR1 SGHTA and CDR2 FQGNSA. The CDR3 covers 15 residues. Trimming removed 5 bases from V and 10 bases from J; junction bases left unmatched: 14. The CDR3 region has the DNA TGTGCCAGCAGCCTCGGCGCAGGACTAGAAAAAGAGCAGTTCTTC. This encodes CASSLGAGLEKEQFF.

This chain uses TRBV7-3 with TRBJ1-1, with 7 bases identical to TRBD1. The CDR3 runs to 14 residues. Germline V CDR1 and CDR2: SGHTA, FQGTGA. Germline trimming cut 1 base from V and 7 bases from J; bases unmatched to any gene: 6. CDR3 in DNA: TGTGCCAGCAGCTTAAGAGGGGGCGAGGGTGAAGCTTTCTTT. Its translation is CASSLRGGEGEAFF.

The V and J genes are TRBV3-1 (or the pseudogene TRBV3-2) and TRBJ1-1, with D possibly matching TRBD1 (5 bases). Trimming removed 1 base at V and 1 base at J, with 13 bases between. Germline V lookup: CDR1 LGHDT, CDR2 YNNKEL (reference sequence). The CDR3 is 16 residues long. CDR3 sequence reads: CASSQVGRGTNTEAFF. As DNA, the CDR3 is TGTGCCAGCAGCCAAGTGGGGCGGGGGACGAACACTGAAGCTTTCTTT.

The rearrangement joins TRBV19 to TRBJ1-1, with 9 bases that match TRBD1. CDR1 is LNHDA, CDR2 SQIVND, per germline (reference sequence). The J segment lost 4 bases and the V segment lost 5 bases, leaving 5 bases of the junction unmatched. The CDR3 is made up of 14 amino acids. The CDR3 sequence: CASSQQGAFTEAFF. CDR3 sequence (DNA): TGTGCCAGTAGTCAACAGGGGGCTTTCACTGAAGCTTTCTTT.

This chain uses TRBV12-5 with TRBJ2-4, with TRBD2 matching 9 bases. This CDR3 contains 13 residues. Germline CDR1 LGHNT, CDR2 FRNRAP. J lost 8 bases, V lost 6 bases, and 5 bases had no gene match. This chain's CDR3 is CASGGLATDIQYF. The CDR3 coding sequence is TGTGCTAGTGGCGGACTAGCGACGGACATTCAGTACTTC. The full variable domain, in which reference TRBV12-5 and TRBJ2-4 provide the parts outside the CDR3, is DARVTQTPRHKVTEMGQEVTMRCQPILGHNTVFWYRQTMMQGLELLAYFRNRAPLDDSGMPKDRFSAEMPDATLATLKIQPSEPRDSAVYFCASGGLATDIQYFGAGTRLSVL.

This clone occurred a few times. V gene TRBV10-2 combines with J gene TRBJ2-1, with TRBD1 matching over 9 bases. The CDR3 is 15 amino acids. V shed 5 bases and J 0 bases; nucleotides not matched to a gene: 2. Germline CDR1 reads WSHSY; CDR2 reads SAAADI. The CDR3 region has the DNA TGCGCCAGCAGTTCGACAGGGGGCTCCTACAATGAGCAGTTCTTC. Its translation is CASSSTGGSYNEQFF.

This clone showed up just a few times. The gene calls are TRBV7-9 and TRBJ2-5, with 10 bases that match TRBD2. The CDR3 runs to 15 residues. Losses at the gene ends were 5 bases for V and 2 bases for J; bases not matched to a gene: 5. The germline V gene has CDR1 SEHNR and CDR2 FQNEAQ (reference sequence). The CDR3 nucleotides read TGTGCCAGCAGCCCTAGCGGGGGCGTGCAAGAGACCCAGTACTTC. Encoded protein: CASSPSGGVQETQYF. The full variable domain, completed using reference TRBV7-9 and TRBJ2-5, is DTGVSQNPRHKITKRGQNVTFRCDPISEHNRLYWYRQTLGQGPEFLTYFQNEAQLEKSRLLSDRFSAERPKGSFSTLEIQRTEQGDSAMYLCASSPSGGVQETQYFGPGTRLLVL.

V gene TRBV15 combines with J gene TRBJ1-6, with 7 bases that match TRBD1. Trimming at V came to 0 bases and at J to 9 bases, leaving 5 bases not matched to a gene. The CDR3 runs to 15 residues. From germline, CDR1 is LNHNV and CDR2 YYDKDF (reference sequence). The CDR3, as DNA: TGTGCCACCAGCAGAGACCGGGCAGGGGGTTCACCCCTCCACTTT. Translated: CATSRDRAGGSPLHF.

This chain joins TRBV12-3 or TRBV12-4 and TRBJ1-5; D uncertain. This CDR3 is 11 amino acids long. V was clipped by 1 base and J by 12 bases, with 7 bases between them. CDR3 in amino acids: CASSLGRDQHF. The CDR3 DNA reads TGTGCCAGCAGTTTAGGACGGGACCAGCATTTT.

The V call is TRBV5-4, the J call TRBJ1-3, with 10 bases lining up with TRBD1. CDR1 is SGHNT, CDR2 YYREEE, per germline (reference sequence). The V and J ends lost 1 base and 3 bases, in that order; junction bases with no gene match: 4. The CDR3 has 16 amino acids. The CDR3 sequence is CASSLRGTGDGNTIYF. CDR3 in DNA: TGTGCCAGCAGCTTGCGCGGGACAGGGGATGGAAACACCATATATTTT.

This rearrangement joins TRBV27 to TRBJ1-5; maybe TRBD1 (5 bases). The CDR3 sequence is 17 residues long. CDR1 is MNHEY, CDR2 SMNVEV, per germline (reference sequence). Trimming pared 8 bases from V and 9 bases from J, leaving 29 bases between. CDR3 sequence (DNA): TGTGCCAGCGCGGCAGGGCAGTTCAGGATGGGCATCGGGCCCCAGCATTTT. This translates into CASAAGQFRMGIGPQHF.

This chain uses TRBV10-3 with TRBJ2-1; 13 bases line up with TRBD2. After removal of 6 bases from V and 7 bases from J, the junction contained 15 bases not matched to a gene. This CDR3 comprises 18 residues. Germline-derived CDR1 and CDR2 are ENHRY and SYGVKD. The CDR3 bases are TGTGCCATCAGCTCCGGACTAGCGGGGGCCCACAGGGGAAATGAGCAGTTCTTC. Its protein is CAISSGLAGAHRGNEQFF.

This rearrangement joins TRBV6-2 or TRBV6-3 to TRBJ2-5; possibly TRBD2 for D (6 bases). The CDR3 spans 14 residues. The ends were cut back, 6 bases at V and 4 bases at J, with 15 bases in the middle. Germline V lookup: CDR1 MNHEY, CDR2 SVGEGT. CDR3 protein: CASSPGGTGETQYF. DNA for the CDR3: TGTGCCAGCAGCCCAGGAGGGACCGGAGAGACCCAGTACTTC.

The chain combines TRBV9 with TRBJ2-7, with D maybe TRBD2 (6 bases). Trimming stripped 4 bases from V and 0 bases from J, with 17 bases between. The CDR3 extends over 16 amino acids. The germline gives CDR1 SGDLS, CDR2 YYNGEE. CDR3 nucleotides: TGTGCCAGCAGCCCCCAAGGCGGGACCCCCTCCTACGAGCAGTACTTC. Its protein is CASSPQGGTPSYEQYF.

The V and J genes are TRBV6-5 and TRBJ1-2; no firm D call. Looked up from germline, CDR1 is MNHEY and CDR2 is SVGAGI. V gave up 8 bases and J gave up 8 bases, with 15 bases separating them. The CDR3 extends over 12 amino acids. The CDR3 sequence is CASSEGRNGYTF. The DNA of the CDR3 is TGTGCCAGCTCCGAGGGCAGGAACGGCTACACCTTC.

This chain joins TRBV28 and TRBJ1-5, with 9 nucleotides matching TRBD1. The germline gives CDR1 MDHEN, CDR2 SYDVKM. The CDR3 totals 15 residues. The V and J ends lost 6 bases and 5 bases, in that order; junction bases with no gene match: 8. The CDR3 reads CASSSSGTGYQPQHF. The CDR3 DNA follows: TGTGCCAGCAGCTCCTCCGGGACAGGGTATCAGCCCCAGCATTTT.

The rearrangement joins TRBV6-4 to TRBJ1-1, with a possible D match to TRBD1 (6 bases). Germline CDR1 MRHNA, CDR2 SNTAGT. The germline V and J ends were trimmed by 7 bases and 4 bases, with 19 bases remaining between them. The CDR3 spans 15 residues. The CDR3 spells CASTPEGGGGTEAFF. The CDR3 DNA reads TGTGCCAGCACTCCGGAGGGGGGCGGGGGCACTGAAGCTTTCTTT.

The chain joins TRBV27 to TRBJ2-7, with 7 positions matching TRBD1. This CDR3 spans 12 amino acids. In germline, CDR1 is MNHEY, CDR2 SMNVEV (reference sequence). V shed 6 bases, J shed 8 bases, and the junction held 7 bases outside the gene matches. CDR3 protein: CASSRRQGQQYF. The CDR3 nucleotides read TGTGCCAGCAGCCGGAGACAGGGCCAGCAGTACTTC.

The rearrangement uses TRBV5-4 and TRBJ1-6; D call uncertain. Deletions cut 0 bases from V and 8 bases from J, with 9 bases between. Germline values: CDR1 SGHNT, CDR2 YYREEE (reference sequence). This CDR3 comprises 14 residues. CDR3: CASSLEQVDSPLHF. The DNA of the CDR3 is TGTGCCAGCAGCTTGGAGCAAGTCGATTCACCCCTCCACTTT.

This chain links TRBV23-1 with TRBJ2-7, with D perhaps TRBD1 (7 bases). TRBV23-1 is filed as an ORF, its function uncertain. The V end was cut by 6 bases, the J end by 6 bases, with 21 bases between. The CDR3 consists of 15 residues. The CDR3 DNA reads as TGCGCCAGCAGACTAAGGCGGCAGGGGGGTATCGAGCAGTACTTC. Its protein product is CASRLRRQGGIEQYF.

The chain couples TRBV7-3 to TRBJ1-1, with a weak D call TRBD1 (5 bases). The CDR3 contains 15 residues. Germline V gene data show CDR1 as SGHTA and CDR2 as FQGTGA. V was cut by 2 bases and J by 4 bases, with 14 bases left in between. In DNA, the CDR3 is TGTGCCAGCAGCTTACTGGGGATCGGGGGCACTGAAGCTTTCTTT. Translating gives CASSLLGIGGTEAFF.

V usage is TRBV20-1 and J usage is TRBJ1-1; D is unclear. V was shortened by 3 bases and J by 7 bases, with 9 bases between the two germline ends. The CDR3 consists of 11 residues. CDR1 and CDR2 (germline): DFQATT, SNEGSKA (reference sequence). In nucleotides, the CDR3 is TGCAGTGCTAGGGGCGGACTTGAAGCTTTCTTT. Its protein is CSARGGLEAFF.

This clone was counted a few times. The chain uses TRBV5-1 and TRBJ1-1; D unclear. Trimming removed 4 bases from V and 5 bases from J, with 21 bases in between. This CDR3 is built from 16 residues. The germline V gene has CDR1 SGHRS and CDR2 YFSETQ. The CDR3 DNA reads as TGCGCCAGCAGCAGAGAGGGTCGAGTAGGGAGTACTGAAGCTTTCTTT. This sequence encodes CASSREGRVGSTEAFF.

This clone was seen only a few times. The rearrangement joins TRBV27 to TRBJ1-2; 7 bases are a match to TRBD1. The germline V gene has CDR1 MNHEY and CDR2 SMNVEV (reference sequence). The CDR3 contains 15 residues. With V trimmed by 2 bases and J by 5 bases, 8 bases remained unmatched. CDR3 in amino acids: CASSLKTGPNYGYTF. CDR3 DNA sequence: TGTGCCAGCAGTTTAAAGACAGGGCCCAATTATGGCTACACCTTC.

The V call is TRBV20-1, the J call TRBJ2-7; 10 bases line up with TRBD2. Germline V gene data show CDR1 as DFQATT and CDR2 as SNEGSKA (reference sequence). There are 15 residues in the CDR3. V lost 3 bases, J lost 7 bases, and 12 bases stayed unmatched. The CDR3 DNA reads TGCAGTGCTAGTCATCCTAGCGGGGGATCAGGGGAGCAGTACTTC. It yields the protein CSASHPSGGSGEQYF.